A selection of T cell receptor beta chains follows, all from one sample in a study of identical twins. Each CDR3 protein is one row after TCRdb ran MiXCR on the 5' RACE reads. The sample shows 1.5 million or so distinct CDR3 sequences, 32% of them seen only once. Sequenced material: cord blood. These receptors originate from a newborn girl in good health. CDR3s include the opening cysteine and the closing phenylalanine or tryptophan. The D gene is left open where the match is weak. Clone size is stated in some rows and not others, as once, few, many or a class when expanded.

cdr3_aa: CSARDFGSSPFLGAFF
cdr3_nt: TGCAGTGCTAGAGATTTCGGGTCTTCCCCCTTTCTTGGAGCTTTCTTT
d_call: .
clone_size: few
v_call: TRBV20-1
j_call: TRBJ1-1

cdr3_aa: CASSSQGGLYGYTF
cdr3_nt: TGTGCCAGCAGCTCACAGGGTGGCCTATATGGCTACACCTTC
d_call: .
clone_size: few
v_call: TRBV7-9
j_call: TRBJ1-2

cdr3_aa: CASSESGGPTDTQYF
cdr3_nt: TGCGCCAGCAGTGAGTCGGGGGGACCCACAGATACGCAGTATTTT
d_call: .
clone_size: many
v_call: TRBV10-1
j_call: TRBJ2-3

cdr3_aa: CASSLSTSGWADTQYF
cdr3_nt: TGTGCCAGCAGCTTATCAACTAGCGGCTGGGCGGATACGCAGTATTTT
d_call: TRBD2
clone_size: .
v_call: TRBV7-6
j_call: TRBJ2-3

cdr3_aa: CASSYGGLADYNEQYF
cdr3_nt: TGTGCCAGCAGTTACGGAGGACTAGCGGACTACAATGAGCAGTACTTC
d_call: TRBD2
clone_size: few
v_call: TRBV6-5
j_call: TRBJ2-7

cdr3_aa: CASRYRGRGYEQYF
cdr3_nt: TGTGCCAGCAGGTACAGGGGGCGAGGATACGAGCAGTACTTC
d_call: TRBD1
clone_size: many
v_call: TRBV6-2/TRBV6-3
j_call: TRBJ2-7

cdr3_aa: CSASKTSGVTIHNEQYF
cdr3_nt: TGCAGTGCTAGCAAGACTAGCGGGGTTACTATCCACAATGAGCAGTACTTC
d_call: TRBD2
clone_size: few
v_call: TRBV20-1
j_call: TRBJ2-7

cdr3_aa: CASSPSGGFYEQFF
cdr3_nt: TGTGCCAGCAGTCCGAGTGGGGGGTTCTACGAGCAGTTCTTC
d_call: .
clone_size: few
v_call: TRBV6-2/TRBV6-3
j_call: TRBJ2-1

cdr3_aa: CASSNRGLNNEQFF
cdr3_nt: TGTGCCAGCTCCAACAGGGGATTAAACAATGAGCAGTTCTTC
d_call: TRBD1
clone_size: few
v_call: TRBV27
j_call: TRBJ2-1

cdr3_aa: CSVRRGTGYNEQYF
cdr3_nt: TGCAGCGTCCGAAGGGGGACAGGGTACAATGAGCAGTACTTC
d_call: TRBD1
clone_size: .
v_call: TRBV29-1
j_call: TRBJ2-7

cdr3_aa: CASSLPMTSGDTDMQYF
cdr3_nt: TGTGCCAGCAGCTTACCCATGACTAGCGGGGACACAGATATGCAGTATTTT
d_call: TRBD2
clone_size: .
v_call: TRBV7-8
j_call: TRBJ2-3

cdr3_aa: CASSFDRAYNEQFF
cdr3_nt: TGTGCCAGCAGTTTTGACAGGGCTTACAATGAGCAGTTCTTC
d_call: TRBD1
clone_size: few
v_call: TRBV28
j_call: TRBJ2-1

cdr3_aa: CASSALVAPTPYNEQFF
cdr3_nt: TGTGCCAGCAGCGCCCTGGTAGCCCCTACCCCCTACAATGAGCAGTTCTTC
d_call: .
clone_size: few
v_call: TRBV5-5
j_call: TRBJ2-1

cdr3_aa: CSAIGVYSYEQYF
cdr3_nt: TGCAGTGCTATAGGGGTCTATAGCTACGAGCAGTACTTC
d_call: .
clone_size: .
v_call: TRBV20-1
j_call: TRBJ2-7

cdr3_aa: CSATPLDPFEQYF
cdr3_nt: TGCAGTGCTACGCCACTAGATCCCTTCGAGCAGTACTTC
d_call: .
clone_size: few
v_call: TRBV20-1
j_call: TRBJ2-7

cdr3_aa: CSARAEPKQYF
cdr3_nt: TGCAGTGCTAGGGCGGAACCCAAGCAGTACTTC
d_call: .
clone_size: .
v_call: TRBV20-1
j_call: TRBJ2-5

cdr3_aa: CASSEMGWRGQLTEAFF
cdr3_nt: TGTGCCAGCAGTGAAATGGGATGGAGGGGGCAGTTGACTGAAGCTTTCTTT
d_call: TRBD1
clone_size: few
v_call: TRBV6-1
j_call: TRBJ1-1

cdr3_aa: CASSYSTGLVPNEQYF
cdr3_nt: TGTGCCAGCAGTTACTCGACCGGACTAGTACCCAATGAGCAGTACTTC
d_call: TRBD2
clone_size: .
v_call: TRBV6-5
j_call: TRBJ2-5

cdr3_aa: CSVRGLGQDYGYTF
cdr3_nt: TGCAGTGTTCGGGGCCTCGGACAGGACTATGGCTACACCTTC
d_call: TRBD1
clone_size: .
v_call: TRBV20-1
j_call: TRBJ1-2

cdr3_aa: CSARARGVSTDTQYF
cdr3_nt: TGCAGTGCTAGGGCGCGGGGGGTTTCCACAGATACGCAGTATTTT
d_call: TRBD2
clone_size: .
v_call: TRBV20-1
j_call: TRBJ2-3

cdr3_aa: CANGDRVDNEQFF
cdr3_nt: TGTGCCAACGGGGACAGGGTTGACAATGAGCAGTTCTTC
d_call: TRBD1
clone_size: few
v_call: TRBV2
j_call: TRBJ2-1

cdr3_aa: CASSLSDLAYGYTF
cdr3_nt: TGTGCCAGCAGCTTGTCGGACTTGGCCTATGGCTACACCTTC
d_call: .
clone_size: .
v_call: TRBV5-5
j_call: TRBJ1-2

cdr3_aa: CASSRSPSEQFF
cdr3_nt: TGTGCCAGCAGTCGTAGCCCCAGTGAGCAGTTCTTC
d_call: .
clone_size: .
v_call: TRBV6-6
j_call: TRBJ2-1

cdr3_aa: CASSHPTSGGATDTQYF
cdr3_nt: TGTGCCAGCAGCCATCCCACTAGCGGGGGGGCAACAGATACGCAGTATTTT
d_call: TRBD2
clone_size: many
v_call: TRBV4-2
j_call: TRBJ2-3

cdr3_aa: CSVVRDSRGDEQFF
cdr3_nt: TGCAGCGTTGTCCGGGACAGTCGTGGCGATGAGCAGTTCTTC
d_call: TRBD1
clone_size: many
v_call: TRBV29-1
j_call: TRBJ2-1

cdr3_aa: CASAWFGDTQYF
cdr3_nt: TGTGCCAGCGCATGGTTTGGAGATACGCAGTATTTT
d_call: .
clone_size: .
v_call: TRBV25-1
j_call: TRBJ2-3

cdr3_aa: CSAREQGGEAFF
cdr3_nt: TGCAGTGCTAGAGAACAGGGCGGGGAAGCTTTCTTT
d_call: .
clone_size: .
v_call: TRBV20-1
j_call: TRBJ1-1

cdr3_aa: CASSYPGGVPNEQFF
cdr3_nt: TGTGCCAGCAGCTATCCCGGGGGGGTTCCCAATGAGCAGTTCTTC
d_call: TRBD2
clone_size: few
v_call: TRBV5-6
j_call: TRBJ2-1

cdr3_aa: CASSERQGAFYGYTF
cdr3_nt: TGTGCCAGCAGTGAGCGGCAGGGGGCTTTCTATGGCTACACCTTC
d_call: TRBD1
clone_size: .
v_call: TRBV2
j_call: TRBJ1-2

cdr3_aa: CASSFPGTTYGYTF
cdr3_nt: TGTGCCAGCAGTTTCCCAGGGACTACCTATGGCTACACCTTC
d_call: .
clone_size: few
v_call: TRBV28
j_call: TRBJ1-2

cdr3_aa: CSARGLAGLTDTQYF
cdr3_nt: TGCAGTGCTAGGGGACTAGCGGGACTCACAGATACGCAGTATTTT
d_call: TRBD2
clone_size: few
v_call: TRBV20-1
j_call: TRBJ2-3

cdr3_aa: CSGKDSNQPQHF
cdr3_nt: TGCAGCGGGAAGGACAGCAATCAGCCCCAGCATTTT
d_call: .
clone_size: .
v_call: TRBV20-1
j_call: TRBJ1-5

cdr3_aa: CASSFLGLRSYEQYF
cdr3_nt: TGTGCCAGCAGCTTTTTGGGACTGCGATCCTACGAGCAGTACTTC
d_call: .
clone_size: few
v_call: TRBV5-5
j_call: TRBJ2-7

cdr3_aa: CASSLSGQGAEEKLFF
cdr3_nt: TGTGCCAGCAGCTTAAGCGGACAGGGGGCAGAAGAAAAACTGTTTTTT
d_call: TRBD1
clone_size: few
v_call: TRBV7-9
j_call: TRBJ1-4

cdr3_aa: CASSPPRDRGNEKLFF
cdr3_nt: TGTGCCAGCAGCCCACCCCGGGACAGGGGAAATGAAAAACTGTTTTTT
d_call: TRBD1
clone_size: .
v_call: TRBV6-7
j_call: TRBJ1-4

cdr3_aa: CASSSGTPEGGLFF
cdr3_nt: TGTGCCAGCAGCTCCGGGACACCGGAGGGTGGACTGTTTTTT
d_call: .
clone_size: .
v_call: TRBV5-6
j_call: TRBJ1-4

cdr3_aa: CASRVKSSGYDEQFF
cdr3_nt: TGTGCCAGCAGGGTCAAGTCTAGCGGATACGATGAGCAGTTCTTC
d_call: TRBD2
clone_size: .
v_call: TRBV2
j_call: TRBJ2-1

cdr3_aa: CSAGRLGGYEQYF
cdr3_nt: TGCAGTGCTGGGCGCTTGGGGGGCTACGAGCAGTACTTC
d_call: .
clone_size: .
v_call: TRBV20-1
j_call: TRBJ2-7

cdr3_aa: CASSYTGSGELFF
cdr3_nt: TGTGCCAGCAGCTATACAGGGTCCGGGGAGCTGTTTTTT
d_call: .
clone_size: .
v_call: TRBV5-5
j_call: TRBJ2-2

cdr3_aa: CASSWQGVGPLTNEQFF
cdr3_nt: TGCGCCAGCAGCTGGCAGGGGGTCGGACCATTGACCAATGAGCAGTTCTTC
d_call: TRBD1
clone_size: few
v_call: TRBV5-1
j_call: TRBJ2-1

cdr3_aa: CSGEDRAKNIQYF
cdr3_nt: TGCAGTGGGGAAGACAGGGCCAAAAACATTCAGTACTTC
d_call: .
clone_size: .
v_call: TRBV20-1
j_call: TRBJ2-4

cdr3_aa: CSWSQRGSPYNEQFF
cdr3_nt: TGCAGTTGGAGTCAGCGGGGTAGTCCTTACAATGAGCAGTTCTTC
d_call: TRBD2
clone_size: .
v_call: TRBV20-1
j_call: TRBJ2-1

cdr3_aa: CASSVELAGHNEQYF
cdr3_nt: TGTGCCAGCAGCGTAGAGCTAGCGGGACACAATGAGCAGTACTTC
d_call: TRBD2
clone_size: .
v_call: TRBV9
j_call: TRBJ2-5

cdr3_aa: CASTGTFSTATQYF
cdr3_nt: TGTGCCAGCACCGGGACATTCTCCACTGCGACCCAGTACTTC
d_call: .
clone_size: .
v_call: TRBV11-2
j_call: TRBJ2-5

cdr3_aa: CAIAPGTGSPYEQYF
cdr3_nt: TGTGCCATCGCCCCTGGGACAGGGAGTCCCTACGAGCAGTACTTC
d_call: TRBD1
clone_size: few
v_call: TRBV10-3
j_call: TRBJ2-7

cdr3_aa: CASSLGTRYGYEQYF
cdr3_nt: TGCGCCAGCAGCTTGGGAACTAGGTATGGGTACGAGCAGTACTTC
d_call: .
clone_size: .
v_call: TRBV5-1
j_call: TRBJ2-7

cdr3_aa: CASSLPERKSGELFF
cdr3_nt: TGTGCCAGCAGCCTACCTGAGAGAAAGTCCGGGGAGCTGTTTTTT
d_call: .
clone_size: few
v_call: TRBV4-2
j_call: TRBJ2-2

cdr3_aa: CSARDPGLANYNEQFF
cdr3_nt: TGCAGTGCTAGAGATCCGGGACTAGCCAACTACAATGAGCAGTTCTTC
d_call: TRBD2
clone_size: .
v_call: TRBV20-1
j_call: TRBJ2-1

cdr3_aa: CASSLRYAGTNTEAFF
cdr3_nt: TGTGCCAGCAGCTTGCGATATGCGGGGACGAACACTGAAGCTTTCTTT
d_call: .
clone_size: .
v_call: TRBV7-9
j_call: TRBJ1-1